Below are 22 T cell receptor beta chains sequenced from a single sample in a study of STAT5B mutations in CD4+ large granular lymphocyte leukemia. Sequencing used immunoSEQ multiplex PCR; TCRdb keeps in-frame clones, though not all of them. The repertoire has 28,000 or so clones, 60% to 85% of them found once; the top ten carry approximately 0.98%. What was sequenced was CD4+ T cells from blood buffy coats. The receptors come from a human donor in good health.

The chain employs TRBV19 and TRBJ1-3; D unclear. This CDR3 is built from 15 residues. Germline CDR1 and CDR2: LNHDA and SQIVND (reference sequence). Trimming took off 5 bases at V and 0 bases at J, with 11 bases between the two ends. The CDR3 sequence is CASSFRTDSGNTIYF. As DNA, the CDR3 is TGTGCCAGTAGTTTCCGGACTGACTCTGGAAACACCATATATTTT.

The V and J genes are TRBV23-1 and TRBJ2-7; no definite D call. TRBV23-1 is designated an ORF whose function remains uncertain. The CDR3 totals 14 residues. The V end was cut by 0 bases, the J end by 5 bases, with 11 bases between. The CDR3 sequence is CASSQSGGFNEQYV. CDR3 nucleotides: TGCGCCAGCAGTCAATCCGGCGGATTCAACGAGCAGTACGTC.

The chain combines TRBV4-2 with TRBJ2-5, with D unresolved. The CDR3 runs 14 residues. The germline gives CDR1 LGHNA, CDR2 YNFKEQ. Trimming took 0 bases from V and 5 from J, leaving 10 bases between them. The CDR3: CASSQDSVRETQYF. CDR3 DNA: TGTGCCAGCAGCCAAGACTCAGTGCGGGAGACCCAGTACTTC.

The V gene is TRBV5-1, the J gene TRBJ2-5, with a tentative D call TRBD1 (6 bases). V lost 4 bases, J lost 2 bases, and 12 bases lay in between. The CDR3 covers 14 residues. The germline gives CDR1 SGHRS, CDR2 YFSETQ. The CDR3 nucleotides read TGCGCCAGCAGCCGAGGACAGTTGCAAGAGACCCAGTACTTC. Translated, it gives CASSRGQLQETQYF.

The CDR3 DNA sequence: TGTGCCAGCAGCTTAGAGGGCCGCCAAGAGACCCAGTACTTC. It codes for CASSLEGRQETQYF. The chain joins TRBV7-2 to TRBJ2-5; D is undetermined. Germline V gene data show CDR1 as SGHTA and CDR2 as FQGNSA. There are 14 residues in the CDR3. V was shortened by 1 base and J by 1 base, with 7 bases between the two germline ends.

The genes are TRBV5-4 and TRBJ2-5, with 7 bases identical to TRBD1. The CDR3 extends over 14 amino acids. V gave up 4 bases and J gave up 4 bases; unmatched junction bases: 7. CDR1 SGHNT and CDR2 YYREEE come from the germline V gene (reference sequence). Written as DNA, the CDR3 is TGTGCCAGCAGCAGTACAGGGGTGGGAGAGACCCAGTACTTC. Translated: CASSSTGVGETQYF.

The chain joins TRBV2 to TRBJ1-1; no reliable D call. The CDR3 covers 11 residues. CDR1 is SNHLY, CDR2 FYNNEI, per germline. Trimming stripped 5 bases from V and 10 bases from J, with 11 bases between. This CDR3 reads CASSLEAGAFF. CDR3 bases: TGTGCCAGCAGTCTGGAAGCGGGAGCTTTCTTT.

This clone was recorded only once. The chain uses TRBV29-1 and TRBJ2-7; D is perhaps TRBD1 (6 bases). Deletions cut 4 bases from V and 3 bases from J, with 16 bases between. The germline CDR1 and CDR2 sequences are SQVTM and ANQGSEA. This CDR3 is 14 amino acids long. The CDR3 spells CSVGSGAGSYEQYF. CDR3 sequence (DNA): TGCAGCGTTGGTTCAGGGGCTGGTAGCTACGAGCAGTACTTC.

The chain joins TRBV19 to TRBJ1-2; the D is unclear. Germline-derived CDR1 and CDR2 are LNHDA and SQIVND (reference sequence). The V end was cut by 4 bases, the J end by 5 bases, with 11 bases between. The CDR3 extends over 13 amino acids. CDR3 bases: TGTGCCAGTAGTACGCTCGAGGGATATGGCTACACCTTC. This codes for CASSTLEGYGYTF.

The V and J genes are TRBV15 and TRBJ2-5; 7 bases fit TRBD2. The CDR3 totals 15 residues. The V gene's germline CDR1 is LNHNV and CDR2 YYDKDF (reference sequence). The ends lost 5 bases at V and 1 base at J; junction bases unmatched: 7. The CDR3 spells CATSPPLAVQETQYF. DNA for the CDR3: TGTGCCACCAGCCCTCCCCTAGCGGTCCAAGAGACCCAGTACTTC.

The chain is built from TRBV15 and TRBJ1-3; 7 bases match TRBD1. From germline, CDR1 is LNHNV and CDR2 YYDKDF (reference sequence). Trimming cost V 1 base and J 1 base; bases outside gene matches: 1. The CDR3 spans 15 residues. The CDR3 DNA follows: TGTGCCACCAGCAGAGGGGGACAGTCTGGAAACACCATATATTTT. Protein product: CATSRGGQSGNTIYF.

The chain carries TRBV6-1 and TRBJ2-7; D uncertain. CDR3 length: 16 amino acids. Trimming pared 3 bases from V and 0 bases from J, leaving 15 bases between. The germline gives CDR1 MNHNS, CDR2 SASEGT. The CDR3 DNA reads TGTGCCAGCAGTGATCTAGGGCAGTTGGCCTCCTACGAGCAGTACGTC. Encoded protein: CASSDLGQLASYEQYV.

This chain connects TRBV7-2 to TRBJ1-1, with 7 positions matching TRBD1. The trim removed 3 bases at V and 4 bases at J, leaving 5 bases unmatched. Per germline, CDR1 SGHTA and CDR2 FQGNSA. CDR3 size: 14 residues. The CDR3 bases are TGTGCCAGCAGCTTGCCCCGGGACAGCACTGAAGCTTTCTTT. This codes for CASSLPRDSTEAFF. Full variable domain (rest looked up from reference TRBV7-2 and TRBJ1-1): GAGVSQSPSNKVTEKGKDVELRCDPISGHTALYWYRQSLGQGLEFLIYFQGNSAPDKSGLPSDRFSAERTGGSVSTLTIQRTQQEDSAVYLCASSLPRDSTEAFFGQGTRLTVV.

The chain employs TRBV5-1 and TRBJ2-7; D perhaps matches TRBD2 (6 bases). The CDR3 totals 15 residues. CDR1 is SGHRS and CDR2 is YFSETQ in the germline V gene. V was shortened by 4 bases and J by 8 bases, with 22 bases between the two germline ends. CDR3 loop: CASSPTGTPDQKQYF. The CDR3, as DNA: TGCGCCAGCAGCCCAACCGGGACTCCGGATCAGAAGCAGTACTTC. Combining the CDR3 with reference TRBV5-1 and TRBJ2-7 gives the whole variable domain KAGVTQTPRYLIKTRGQQVTLSCSPISGHRSVSWYQQTPGQGLQFLFEYFSETQRNKGNFPGRFSGRQFSNSRSEMNVSTLELGDSALYLCASSPTGTPDQKQYFGPGTRLTVT.

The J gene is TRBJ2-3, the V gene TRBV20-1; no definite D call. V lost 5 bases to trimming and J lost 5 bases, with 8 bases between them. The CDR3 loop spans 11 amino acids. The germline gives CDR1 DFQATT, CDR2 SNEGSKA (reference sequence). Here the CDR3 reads CSALLGDTQYF. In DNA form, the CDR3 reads TGCAGTGCTCTATTGGGAGATACGCAGTATTTT.

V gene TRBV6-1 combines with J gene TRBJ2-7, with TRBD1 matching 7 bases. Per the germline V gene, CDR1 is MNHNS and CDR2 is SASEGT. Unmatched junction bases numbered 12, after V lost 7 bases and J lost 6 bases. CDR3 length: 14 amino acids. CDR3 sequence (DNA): TGTGCCAGCATCGCCGGGACAGAATCTTCCGAGCAGTACTTC. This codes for CASIAGTESSEQYF.

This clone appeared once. In nucleotides, the CDR3 is TGTGCCAGCAGTCCCGGGACATGGAACACCGGGGAGCTGTTTTTT. Its translation is CASSPGTWNTGELFF. This chain connects TRBV5-4 to TRBJ2-2, with D tentatively TRBD1 (6 bases). V was shortened by 5 bases and J by 1 base, with 12 bases between the two germline ends. Germline CDR1 is SGHNT and CDR2 is YYREEE (reference sequence). This CDR3 is 15 amino acids long.

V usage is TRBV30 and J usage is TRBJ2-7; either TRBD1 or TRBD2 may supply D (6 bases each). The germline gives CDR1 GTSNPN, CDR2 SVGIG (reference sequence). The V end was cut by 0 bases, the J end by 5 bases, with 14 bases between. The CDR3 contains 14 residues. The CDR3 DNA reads TGTGCCTGGAGTGTCCTGGAGGGGGGCGACGAGCAGTACTTC. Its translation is CAWSVLEGGDEQYF.

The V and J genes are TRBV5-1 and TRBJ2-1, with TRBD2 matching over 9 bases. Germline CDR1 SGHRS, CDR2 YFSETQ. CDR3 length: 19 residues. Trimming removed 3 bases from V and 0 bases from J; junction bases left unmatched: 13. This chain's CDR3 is CASSSGAGGSKSSYNEQFF. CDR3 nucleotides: TGCGCCAGCAGCTCGGGAGCGGGGGGCTCGAAGAGCTCCTACAATGAGCAGTTCTTC.

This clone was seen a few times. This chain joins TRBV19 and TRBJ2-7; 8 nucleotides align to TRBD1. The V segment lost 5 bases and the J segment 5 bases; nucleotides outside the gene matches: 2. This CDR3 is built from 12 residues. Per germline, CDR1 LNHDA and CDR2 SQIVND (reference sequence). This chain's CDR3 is CASSGQGHEQYV. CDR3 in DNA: TGTGCCAGTAGTGGACAGGGCCACGAGCAGTACGTC.

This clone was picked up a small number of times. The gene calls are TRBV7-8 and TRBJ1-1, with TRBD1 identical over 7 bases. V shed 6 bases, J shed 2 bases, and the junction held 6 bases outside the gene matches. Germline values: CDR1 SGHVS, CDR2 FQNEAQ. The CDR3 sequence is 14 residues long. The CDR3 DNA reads TGTGCCAGCAGGCCCGGGACAGCCAACACTGAAGCTTTCTTT. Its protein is CASRPGTANTEAFF.

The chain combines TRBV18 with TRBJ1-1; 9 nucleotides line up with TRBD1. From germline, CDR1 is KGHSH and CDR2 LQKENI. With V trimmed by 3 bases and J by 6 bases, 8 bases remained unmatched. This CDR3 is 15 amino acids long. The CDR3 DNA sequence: TGTGCCAGCTCACCGCTGGACAGGGGAGGCCCTGAAGCTTTCTTT. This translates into CASSPLDRGGPEAFF.